The 2 T cell receptor beta chains presented below share a single source sample, sequenced in a study of beta chain features in type 1 diabetes. Antigens for these TCRs are unknown. The isolated RNA, all of it, was reverse transcribed, so expressed TCRB transcripts were what got sequenced. The method was immunoSEQ multiplex PCR; TCRdb's version includes in-frame clones alone and lacks a portion of them. Here the sample spans about 280,000 clones, approximately 15% being singletons. Study results and caveats: TCRB CDR3s were moderately but significantly shorter in Type 1 diabetes patients in all four CD4+ subsets.

The sequencing input was naive CD4+ T cells from blood. Receptors originate from a man between 18 and 29 years old with type 1 diabetes.

The chain joins TRBV5-1 to TRBJ2-7; D unclear. Trimming shortened V by 4 bases and J by 3 bases, and 11 bases separated the two germline ends. The germline gives CDR1 SGHRS, CDR2 YFSETQ. This CDR3 region has 13 residues. The DNA for the CDR3 is TGCGCCAGCAGCCCTCGACTTGGCTACGAGCAGTACTTC. The encoded protein is CASSPRLGYEQYF.

This clone was seen a few times. The chain recombines TRBV6-6 with TRBJ2-1; 10 nucleotides agree with TRBD2. V dropped 5 bases and J dropped 3; count of bases not matched to a gene: 4. The CDR3 is 15 residues long. CDR1 is MNHNY and CDR2 is SVGAGI in the germline V gene (reference sequence). The CDR3 region is CASSGRLAGYNEQFF. CDR3 nucleotide sequence: TGTGCCAGCAGTGGACGACTAGCGGGCTACAATGAGCAGTTCTTC.